Listed below are T cell receptor beta chains from one sample, sequenced in a study of control samples from healthy donors and cancer patients. TCRdb's table, derived via immunoSEQ multiplex PCR, lists solely in-frame clones and lacks some. The sample comprises 150,000 to 200,000 clones, just under 95% of which are singletons, and over 3.5% rests with the top ten. What was sequenced was blood. Receptors were obtained from a woman aged 60-75 years in good health. CDR3s include the opening cysteine and the closing phenylalanine or tryptophan. D genes are given only for firm matches. Size is omitted from some rows. Given values are once, few, many or a class for expanded clones.

d_call	clone_size	j_call	v_call	cdr3_aa	cdr3_nt
NA	NA	TRBJ1-5	TRBV2	CASRVNYQPQHF	TGTGCCAGCAGGGTAAATTATCAGCCCCAGCATTTT
NA	few	TRBJ2-1	TRBV6-2/TRBV6-3	CASSYSGDNEQFF	TGTGCCAGCAGTTACTCAGGGGACAATGAGCAGTTCTTC
TRBD1	NA	TRBJ1-5	TRBV18	CASSPRTGFDQPQHF	TGTGCCAGCTCACCACGGACAGGCTTCGACCAGCCCCAGCATTTT
NA	few	TRBJ2-2	TRBV6-5	CAARGAGELFF	TGTGCCGCTAGGGGGGCCGGGGAGCTGTTTTTT
TRBD2	NA	TRBJ2-7	TRBV7-9	CASSLASGGLYEQYF	TGTGCCAGCAGCTTAGCGTCGGGGGGGCTCTACGAGCAGTACTTC
NA	NA	TRBJ1-5	TRBV6-1	CASSELGVGRNQPQHF	TGTGCCAGCAGTGAATTAGGGGTCGGCCGCAATCAGCCCCAGCATTTT
NA	NA	TRBJ1-5	TRBV19	CATRGGSLKPQHF	TGTGCCACCCGAGGGGGGTCCCTGAAGCCCCAGCATTTT
TRBD2	NA	TRBJ2-1	TRBV10-1	CASTERLGGGYNEQFF	TGCGCCAGCACCGAACGTTTGGGGGGGGGCTACAATGAGCAGTTCTTC
NA	NA	TRBJ1-2	TRBV2	CAILGKEIAGYGYTF	TGTGCCATCCTAGGGAAGGAAATCGCTGGCTATGGCTACACCTTC
NA	NA	TRBJ2-3	TRBV4-2	CASSLEGANFGTDTQYF	TGTGCCAGCAGCCTGGAGGGGGCGAACTTTGGCACAGATACGCAGTATTTT
TRBD2	NA	TRBJ2-1	TRBV9	CASSPRPLPLAGGLSEQFF	TGTGCCAGCAGCCCACGTCCCCTCCCTCTGGCGGGGGGGCTGAGTGAGCAGTTCTTC
NA	NA	TRBJ1-6	TRBV5-1	CASSASSYNSPLHF	TGCGCCAGCAGCGCGAGCTCCTATAATTCACCCCTCCACTTT
NA	NA	TRBJ1-1	TRBV7-2	CASSPPGSPEAFF	TGTGCCAGCAGCCCTCCTGGGAGTCCTGAAGCTTTCTTT
NA	NA	TRBJ1-2	TRBV27	CASSLSYGDGYTF	TGTGCCAGCAGTTTATCCTACGGGGATGGCTACACCTTC
NA	NA	TRBJ2-7	TRBV7-9	CASSKGVRDPYEQYF	TGTGCCAGCAGCAAAGGAGTCCGGGATCCCTACGAGCAGTACTTC
TRBD1	NA	TRBJ1-2	TRBV30	CASPGTGNYGYTF	TGTGCCTCCCCAGGGACAGGGAACTATGGCTACACCTTC
TRBD1	NA	TRBJ2-1	TRBV28	CASSFQGAVPPRSYNEQFF	TGTGCCAGCAGTTTTCAGGGGGCGGTACCCCCTCGCTCCTACAATGAGCAGTTCTTC
NA	NA	TRBJ1-2	TRBV19	CASRGTTQDYGYTF	TGTGCCAGTAGAGGGACTACCCAAGACTATGGCTACACCTTC
TRBD1	NA	TRBJ2-7	TRBV19	CASSVDRGLSYEQYF	TGTGCCAGTAGCGTGGACAGGGGGCTTTCCTACGAGCAGTACTTC
NA	NA	TRBJ1-3	TRBV7-2	CASSDYGTGNTIYF	TGTGCCAGCAGCGACTATGGAACTGGAAACACCATATATTTT
TRBD1	NA	TRBJ1-2	TRBV6-2/TRBV6-3	CASSRDSYPVVDGYTF	TGTGCCAGCAGCAGGGACAGCTACCCAGTAGTGGATGGCTACACCTTC
NA	NA	TRBJ1-4	TRBV7-6	CAGSLSGQTIATNEKLFF	TGTGCCGGCAGCTTAAGCGGGCAGACAATAGCAACTAATGAAAAACTGTTTTTT
NA	NA	TRBJ1-3	TRBV6-2/TRBV6-3	CASSYGGGGQGNTIYF	TGTGCCAGCAGTTACGGAGGGGGAGGACAAGGAAACACCATATATTTT
TRBD1	NA	TRBJ2-2	TRBV5-3	CARSLPGTGHRGAVF	TGTGCCAGAAGCTTGCCTGGGACAGGGCACCGGGGAGCTGTTTTT
TRBD2	NA	TRBJ2-1	TRBV5-1	CASSQNAGDYNEQFF	TGCGCCAGCAGCCAGAACGCGGGGGACTACAATGAGCAGTTCTTC
NA	NA	TRBJ2-7	TRBV6-5	CASSYDFGGSSYEQYF	TGTGCCAGCAGTTACGATTTCGGGGGAAGCTCCTACGAGCAGTACTTC
TRBD1	NA	TRBJ1-1	TRBV7-2	CASSPYQGGTEAFF	TGTGCCAGCAGCCCATACCAGGGGGGCACTGAAGCTTTCTTT
TRBD2	NA	TRBJ2-3	TRBV4-1	CASSQARGGPSSTDTQYF	TGCGCCAGCAGCCAAGCGCGGGGGGGCCCCTCTAGCACAGATACGCAGTATTTT
NA	once	TRBJ1-2	TRBV18	CASSQGNGYTF	TGTGCCAGCTCACAGGGGAATGGCTACACCTTC
NA	NA	TRBJ1-5	TRBV28	CASIRDNNQPQHF	TGTGCCAGCATCCGGGACAACAATCAGCCCCAGCATTTT